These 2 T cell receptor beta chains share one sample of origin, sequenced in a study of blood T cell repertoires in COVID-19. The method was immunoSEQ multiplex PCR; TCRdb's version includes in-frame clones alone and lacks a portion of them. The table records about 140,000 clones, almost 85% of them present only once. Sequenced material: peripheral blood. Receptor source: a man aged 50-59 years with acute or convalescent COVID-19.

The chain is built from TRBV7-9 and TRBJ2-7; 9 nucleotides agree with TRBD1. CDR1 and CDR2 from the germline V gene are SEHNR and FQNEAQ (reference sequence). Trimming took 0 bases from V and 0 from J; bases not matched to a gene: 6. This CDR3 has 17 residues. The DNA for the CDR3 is TGTGCCAGCAGCTTAGCGGCAACAGGGGGCGTCTCCTACGAGCAGTACTTC. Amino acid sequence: CASSLAATGGVSYEQYF.

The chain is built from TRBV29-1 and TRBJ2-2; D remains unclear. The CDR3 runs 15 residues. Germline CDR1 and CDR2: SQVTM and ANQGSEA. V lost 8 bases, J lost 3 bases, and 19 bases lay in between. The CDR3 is CSPHRLAEYTGELFF. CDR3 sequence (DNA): TGCAGCCCCCATAGGTTAGCAGAATACACCGGGGAGCTGTTTTTT.